The TCR beta chain described here comes from a study of radiotherapy plus CTLA-4 blockade in lung cancer. This clone was picked up one time. The ends lost 6 bases at V and 3 bases at J; junction bases unmatched: 9. The length of the CDR3 is 15 residues. The germline gives CDR1 MNHNY, CDR2 SVGAGI (reference sequence). TCRdb's table, derived via immunoSEQ multiplex PCR, lists solely in-frame clones and lacks some. The sample contains about 72,000 clones, around 80% of which appear only once. V and J are TRBV6-6 and TRBJ1-1; TRBD1 agrees at 8 bases. This sample comprised peripheral blood, obtained from a patient treated with radiotherapy plus ipilimumab. This TCR was sampled from a human donor with non-small cell lung cancer who had a complete response to radiotherapy plus ipilimumab. Written as DNA, the CDR3 is TGTGCCAGCAGAGAGAGGACAGGGAAGGACACTGAAGCTTTCTTT. It encodes CASRERTGKDTEAFF.